A single sample is the source of the 31 T cell receptor beta chains below, sequenced in a study of T-cell reconstitution after alpha-beta-depleted transplantation in children. Unique molecular identifiers tagged the TCRbeta library. TCRdb re-called the PCR reads through MiXCR, storing one row per CDR3 protein. The sample has about 170,000 distinct CDR3 sequences, over 8.5% seen once. The starting material was PBMCs, obtained before TCRalphabeta/CD19-depleted stem cell transplant. The source of these receptors is a boy aged 2 to 10 with acute myeloid leukemia, due to receive a stem cell transplant.

This clonotype was seen repeatedly, ten times or more. This rearrangement joins TRBV3-1 to TRBJ1-1, with a possible D match to TRBD1 (6 bases). The V end lost 1 base, the J end lost 0 bases, and 9 bases lay between the germline ends. In germline, CDR1 is LGHDT, CDR2 YNNKEL (reference sequence). This CDR3 is built from 15 residues. CDR3 DNA sequence: TGTGCCAGCAGCCAAGGAGGGGGAATGAACACTGAAGCTTTCTTT. It translates to CASSQGGGMNTEAFF.

This clonotype has at least ten counts. The chain is built from TRBV28 and TRBJ1-5; the D is unclear. The CDR3 is made up of 17 amino acids. V was trimmed by 1 base and J by 6 bases, leaving 19 bases between them. Germline lookup yields CDR1 MDHEN and CDR2 SYDVKM. The CDR3 reads CASSLFGLIGVGQPQHF. The CDR3 DNA sequence: TGTGCCAGCAGTTTATTCGGTTTGATTGGGGTTGGTCAGCCCCAGCATTTT.

Concerning this clonotype itself: The junction differs from germline at one of its ends, possibly a read error. The J gene is TRBJ2-2, the V gene TRBV6-5, with D possibly called TRBD1 or TRBD2 (5 bases each). CDR1 and CDR2 from the germline V gene are MNHEY and SVGAGI. The CDR3 runs 13 residues. The CDR3 DNA sequence: TGTGCCAGCAGTTACGGCGGCGCCAGGGAGTTGTTTTTC. Its protein product is CASSYGGARELFF.

The chain links TRBV27 to TRBJ2-6; D remains unclear. Germline V gene lookup returns CDR1 MNHEY and CDR2 SMNVEV (reference sequence). There are 12 residues in the CDR3. V lost 5 bases, J lost 4 bases, and 3 bases lay in between. CDR3 residues: CASSTGANVLTF. Written as DNA, the CDR3 is TGTGCCAGCAGTACCGGGGCCAACGTCCTGACTTTC.

This clonotype was found many times. The J gene is TRBJ2-7, the V gene TRBV5-1; 13 bases map to TRBD2. Germline-derived CDR1 and CDR2 are SGHRS and YFSETQ. Trimming at V came to 4 bases and at J to 6 bases, leaving 1 base not matched to a gene. The CDR3 contains 13 residues. As DNA, the CDR3 is TGCGCCAGCAGCCGACTAGCGGGAGGCGAGCAGTACTTC. Its translation is CASSRLAGGEQYF.

Remarks on this clonotype: This may come from a read error, since a much larger clone is one base off. This chain links TRBV20-1 with TRBJ1-2; D may be TRBD1 (5 bases). This CDR3 has 13 amino acids. The germline gives CDR1 DFQATT, CDR2 SNEGSKA (reference sequence). CDR3 sequence reads: CSADLKGNYGHTF. CDR3 bases: TGCAGTGCCGACCTAAAGGGGAACTATGGCCACACCTTC.

As regards this clonotype: Relative to the germline gene, one junction end is altered; a read error may explain this. V gene TRBV7-7 combines with J gene TRBJ1-1; unclear D gene. Germline-derived CDR1 and CDR2 are SSHAT and FNYEAQ (reference sequence). The CDR3 is made up of 13 amino acids. CDR3 coding DNA: TGTGCTAGCAGCCTGATAGAGAACACTGAAGCTTTCTTT. It codes for CASSLIENTEAFF.

This clonotype was detected ten times or more. The chain links TRBV20-1 to TRBJ2-7; 7 bases match TRBD1. This CDR3 has 14 amino acids. Trimming at V came to 6 bases and at J to 1 base, leaving 9 bases not matched to a gene. Germline V gene data show CDR1 as DFQATT and CDR2 as SNEGSKA (reference sequence). The CDR3 loop is CSAAAGTASYEQYV. The CDR3 DNA sequence: TGCAGTGCCGCCGCCGGGACAGCTTCCTACGAGCAGTACGTC.

This clonotype has a count of ten or more. The chain combines TRBV7-8 with TRBJ2-1; maybe TRBD1 (6 bases). This CDR3 has 14 amino acids. Trimming took off 5 bases at V and 2 bases at J, with 10 bases between the two ends. Germline assignment: CDR1 SGHVS and CDR2 FQNEAQ. The CDR3 sequence: CASSLGDTYNEQFF. CDR3 nucleotide sequence: TGTGCCAGCAGCCTAGGGGACACCTACAATGAGCAGTTCTTC.

This clonotype was counted ten times or more. V gene TRBV6-1 combines with J gene TRBJ1-5; maybe TRBD1 (5 bases). The V gene lost 5 bases and the J gene lost 2 bases, with 22 bases spanning the gap. Germline V lookup: CDR1 MNHNS, CDR2 SASEGT. The CDR3 loop spans 18 amino acids. The CDR3 coding sequence is TGTGCCAGCAGTCCAACCGAGGTCAGGGATCGCCGCAATCAGCCCCAGCATTTT. Encoded protein: CASSPTEVRDRRNQPQHF.

This clonotype was counted at least ten times. The chain employs TRBV10-3 and TRBJ2-1; 9 bases are a match to TRBD2. Germline-derived CDR1 and CDR2 are ENHRY and SYGVKD. Germline trimming cut 10 bases from V and 5 bases from J; bases unmatched to any gene: 15. CDR3 length equals 16 residues. Here the CDR3 DNA reads TGTGCCACTATCGGATATGTAGCGGGAGTGCACAATGAGCAGTTCTTC. Its protein is CATIGYVAGVHNEQFF.

This clonotype was found many times. V gene TRBV5-1 combines with J gene TRBJ1-1, with TRBD1 as a possible D gene (5 bases). The germline V gene has CDR1 SGHRS and CDR2 YFSETQ. This CDR3 is 16 amino acids long. V lost 0 bases and J 4 bases, leaving 16 bases between the germline ends. CDR3 sequence: CASSLVFGGSGTEAFF. The CDR3, as DNA: TGCGCCAGCAGCTTGGTTTTCGGGGGGTCCGGCACTGAAGCTTTCTTT.

This clonotype was seen repeatedly, ten times or more. This sequence joins TRBV20-1 and TRBJ2-1, with D possibly TRBD2 on 5 matching bases. Germline lookup yields CDR1 DFQATT and CDR2 SNEGSKA (reference sequence). The ends were cut back, 5 bases at V and 2 bases at J, with 13 bases in the middle. The CDR3 sequence is 14 residues long. The CDR3 DNA follows: TGCAGTGCTGCCCTAGCAGTCCCCTACAATGAGCAGTTCTTC. Its translation is CSAALAVPYNEQFF.

This clonotype was detected ten times or more. J is TRBJ2-2 and V is TRBV5-1; no definite D call. Germline CDR1 and CDR2: SGHRS and YFSETQ. The length of the CDR3 is 14 residues. Trimming pared 0 bases from V and 6 bases from J, leaving 9 bases between. The CDR3 DNA reads as TGCGCCAGCAGCTTGGAAGGGTCACCCGGGGAGCTGTTTTTT. Protein: CASSLEGSPGELFF.

This clonotype has at least ten counts. The V and J genes are TRBV28 and TRBJ1-2, with 9 bases aligning to TRBD1. The CDR3 is 16 amino acids. V lost 8 bases, J lost 5 bases, and 15 bases stayed unmatched. CDR1 and CDR2 (germline): MDHEN, SYDVKM. CDR3 bases: TGTGCCAGCGGATCAACCAAGAAGGGACAGGGTTATGGCTACACCTTC. It specifies CASGSTKKGQGYGYTF.

There are many counts of this clonotype. V gene TRBV5-1 combines with J gene TRBJ1-1; 7 nucleotides match TRBD1. The V and J ends lost 2 bases and 5 bases, in that order; junction bases with no gene match: 9. From germline, CDR1 is SGHRS and CDR2 YFSETQ. The CDR3 totals 15 residues. The CDR3 DNA sequence: TGCGCCAGCAGCTTCCGACAGGGAGAGAGTACTGAAGCTTTCTTT. Protein: CASSFRQGESTEAFF.

This clonotype appeared many times. This chain joins TRBV12-3 or TRBV12-4 and TRBJ1-6; D is undetermined. V was cut by 5 bases and J by 8 bases, with 10 bases left in between. The CDR3 covers 13 residues. CDR3 sequence: CASSLQTDSPLHF. CDR3 nucleotides: TGTGCCAGCAGTCTCCAGACCGATTCACCCCTCCACTTT.

This clonotype showed up many times. V is TRBV12-3 or TRBV12-4 and J is TRBJ1-2; D gene ambiguous. The CDR3 has 14 residues. Trimming cost V 5 bases and J 6 bases, with 16 bases left between them. The CDR3: CASSDPRWTDGYTF. DNA for the CDR3: TGTGCCAGCAGTGATCCCAGGTGGACGGATGGCTACACCTTC.

This clonotype showed up many times. CDR3 nucleotides: TGCAGCGTTGGGCGGGGCCACTCCTACGAGCAGTACTTC. This translates into CSVGRGHSYEQYF. This rearrangement joins TRBV29-1 to TRBJ2-7, with D maybe TRBD2 (6 bases). V was trimmed by 4 bases and J by 0 bases, leaving 10 bases between them. The CDR3 loop spans 13 amino acids. Germline V lookup: CDR1 SQVTM, CDR2 ANQGSEA.

This clonotype occurred many times. V is TRBV20-1 and J is TRBJ2-1; 9 bases map to TRBD1. J lost 1 base, V lost 2 bases, and 6 bases had no gene match. There are 16 residues in the CDR3. Germline-derived CDR1 and CDR2 are DFQATT and SNEGSKA (reference sequence). CDR3 sequence (DNA): TGCAGTGCTAGACCCGTCGGGACAGGGTCCTACAATGAGCAGTTCTTC. As protein: CSARPVGTGSYNEQFF.

This clonotype has at least ten counts. V usage is TRBV29-1 and J usage is TRBJ2-5; possibly TRBD2 for D (6 bases). Germline V CDR1 and CDR2: SQVTM, ANQGSEA. There are 12 residues in the CDR3. Trimming pared 4 bases from V and 5 bases from J, leaving 11 bases between. CDR3 region: CSVVTGEETQYF. In DNA form, the CDR3 reads TGCAGCGTTGTTACGGGGGAGGAGACCCAGTACTTC. Looking up the rest from reference TRBV29-1 and TRBJ2-5 gives the full variable domain: SAVISQKPSRDICQRGTSLTIQCQVDSQVTMMFWYRQQPGQSLTLIATANQGSEATYESGFVIDKFPISRPNLTFSTLTVSNMSPEDSSIYLCSVVTGEETQYFGPGTRLLVL.

As to this clonotype: A much bigger clone sits one base away, suggesting this may be a read error. V usage is TRBV20-1 and J usage is TRBJ2-7; 13 bases are shared with TRBD2. This CDR3 comprises 16 residues. CDR1 and CDR2 (germline): DFQATT, SNEGSKA (reference sequence). The CDR3 DNA follows: TGCAGTGCTAGAGGCCGACTAGCGGGGGGTACCTACGAGCTGTACTTC. This encodes CSARGRLAGGTYELYF.

In its sample, this clonotype was seen many times. The chain combines TRBV9 with TRBJ2-7; 8 bases align to TRBD2. Losses at the gene ends were 0 bases for V and 0 bases for J; bases not matched to a gene: 5. The germline V gene encodes CDR1 SGDLS and CDR2 YYNGEE. This CDR3 is 16 amino acids long. The CDR3 DNA sequence: TGTGCCAGCAGCGTAGCTGGGGGGACTAGCTCCTACGAGCAGTACTTC. Its protein is CASSVAGGTSSYEQYF. Filled out from reference TRBV9 and TRBJ2-7, the complete variable domain reads DSGVTQTPKHLITATGQRVTLRCSPRSGDLSVYWYQQSLDQGLQFLIQYYNGEERAKGNILERFSAQQFPDLHSELNLSSLELGDSALYFCASSVAGGTSSYEQYFGPGTRLTVT.

This clonotype was detected many times. The chain recombines TRBV29-1 with TRBJ1-1; TRBD1 aligns across 10 bases. J gave up 2 bases and V 7 bases, and 7 bases lay outside the gene matches. The CDR3 sequence is 14 residues long. Germline-derived CDR1 and CDR2 are SQVTM and ANQGSEA. The DNA of the CDR3 is TGCAGCGGCTCGGGACAGGGGCCCAACACTGAAGCTTTCTTT. Residues: CSGSGQGPNTEAFF. The variable domain in full, with the rest retrieved from reference TRBV29-1 and TRBJ1-1, is SAVISQKPSRDICQRGTSLTIQCQVDSQVTMMFWYRQQPGQSLTLIATANQGSEATYESGFVIDKFPISRPNLTFSTLTVSNMSPEDSSIYLCSGSGQGPNTEAFFGQGTRLTVV.

This clonotype has a count of ten or more. The rearrangement joins TRBV29-1 to TRBJ2-7, with 7 positions matching TRBD1. J lost 5 bases, V lost 6 bases, and 7 bases had no gene match. Germline assignment: CDR1 SQVTM and CDR2 ANQGSEA. This CDR3 has 12 residues. The CDR3 DNA reads TGCAGCGTGCGACAGGGAAGCAACGAGCAGTACTTC. It specifies CSVRQGSNEQYF.

This clonotype was found many times. V usage is TRBV6-5 and J usage is TRBJ2-7; D is unclear. The V end lost 0 bases, the J end lost 0 bases, and 9 bases lay between the germline ends. CDR1 MNHEY and CDR2 SVGAGI come from the germline V gene. There are 15 residues in the CDR3. The DNA for the CDR3 is TGTGCCAGCAGTTACTCGACCGCCAGCTCCTACGAGCAGTACTTC. The encoded protein is CASSYSTASSYEQYF.

On this clonotype itself: With a much larger clone just one base away, this may be a read error. In nucleotides, the CDR3 is TGTGCCAGCAGTGGGTCAGGCTACAATGAGCAGTTCTTC. This gives the protein CASSGSGYNEQFF. This chain uses TRBV6-1 with TRBJ2-1, with D unclear. CDR3 length equals 13 residues. Germline V gene sequence: CDR1 MNHNS, CDR2 SASEGT. Trimming left V 4 bases short and J 3 bases short, with 7 bases between.

This clonotype was picked up many times. The chain uses TRBV7-9 and TRBJ2-7, with D uncertain. Per germline, CDR1 SEHNR and CDR2 FQNEAQ (reference sequence). The germline V and J ends were trimmed by 1 base and 2 bases, with 12 bases remaining between them. The CDR3 loop spans 15 amino acids. The CDR3 region is CASSLGQMGTYEQYF. DNA of the CDR3: TGTGCCAGCAGCTTAGGGCAGATGGGGACCTACGAGCAGTACTTC.

This clonotype showed up many times. The rearrangement joins TRBV24-1 to TRBJ2-5; D is uncertain. Germline V CDR1 and CDR2: KGHDR, SFDVKD. The CDR3 has 11 amino acids. The V gene lost 0 bases and the J gene lost 5 bases, with 0 bases spanning the gap. The CDR3 DNA sequence: TGTGCCACCAGTGATTTGGAGACCCAGTACTTC. Translated, it gives CATSDLETQYF.

In its sample, this clonotype was seen many times. The chain combines TRBV20-1 with TRBJ1-6, with 8 bases lining up with TRBD1. V gave up 4 bases and J gave up 12 bases; unmatched junction bases: 17. The germline gives CDR1 DFQATT, CDR2 SNEGSKA (reference sequence). This CDR3 has 16 residues. The chain's CDR3 is CSATRATGAVILPLHF. DNA of the CDR3: TGCAGTGCTACCCGAGCGACAGGGGCCGTAATTTTACCCCTCCACTTT.

At least ten counts were recorded for this clonotype. The J gene is TRBJ2-7, the V gene TRBV12-3 or TRBV12-4, with 7 bases identical to TRBD1. The J segment lost 3 bases and the V segment lost 6 bases, leaving 11 bases of the junction unmatched. The CDR3 loop spans 15 amino acids. The DNA of the CDR3 is TGTGCCAGCAGAATGACAGGGAGTAGGATCTACGAGCAGTACTTC. It encodes CASRMTGSRIYEQYF.